This T cell receptor beta chain was recorded in a study of cytomegalovirus exposure and HLA in healthy donors. This PCR relied on a set of 60 Vbeta primers and 13 Jbeta primers. As originally analysed: About 12 million shared chains were among the roughly 80 million unique TCR beta chains that a later analysis counted. Libraries were prepared by immunoSEQ multiplex PCR; TCRdb keeps only in-frame clonotypes and omits some of them. V and J calls and clone size are copied from that table; D and trimming were computed from the DNA. In the table there are 75,000 to 100,000 clones, 64% of which are singletons. Remarks on this clone: What it recognizes is unknown.

Notes on the study in general: Later on, an analysis found that several of the most significant clusters appeared to be linked to common viral pathogens, which included parvovirus B19.

The CDR3 sequence is 11 residues long. The germline V and J ends were trimmed by 5 bases and 11 bases, with 12 bases remaining between them. CDR1 and CDR2 (germline): SGHNT, YENEEA. The rearrangement joins TRBV11-3 to TRBJ1-1; tentatively, D is TRBD1 (5 bases). The source of this sequence is a man in his 60s in good health and CMV-seronegative. The source material was PBMCs. The chain's CDR3 is CASSLGHRAFF. As DNA, the CDR3 is TGTGCCAGCAGCCTAGGACATCGCGCTTTCTTT.